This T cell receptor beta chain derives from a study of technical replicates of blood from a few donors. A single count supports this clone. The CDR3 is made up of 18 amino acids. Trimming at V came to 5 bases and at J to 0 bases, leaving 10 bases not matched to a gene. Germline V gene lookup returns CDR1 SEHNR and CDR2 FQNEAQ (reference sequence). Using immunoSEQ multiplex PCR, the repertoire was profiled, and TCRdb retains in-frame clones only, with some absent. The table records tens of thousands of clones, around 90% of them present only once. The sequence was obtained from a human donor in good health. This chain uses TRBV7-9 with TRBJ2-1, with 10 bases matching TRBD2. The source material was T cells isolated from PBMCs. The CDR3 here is CASSDLGLAAISYNEQFF. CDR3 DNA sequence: TGTGCCAGCAGCGACTTAGGACTAGCGGCAATCTCCTACAATGAGCAGTTCTTC. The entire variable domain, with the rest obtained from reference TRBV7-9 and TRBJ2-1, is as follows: DTGVSQNPRHKITKRGQNVTFRCDPISEHNRLYWYRQTLGQGPEFLTYFQNEAQLEKSRLLSDRFSAERPKGSFSTLEIQRTEQGDSAMYLCASSDLGLAAISYNEQFFGPGTRLTVL.